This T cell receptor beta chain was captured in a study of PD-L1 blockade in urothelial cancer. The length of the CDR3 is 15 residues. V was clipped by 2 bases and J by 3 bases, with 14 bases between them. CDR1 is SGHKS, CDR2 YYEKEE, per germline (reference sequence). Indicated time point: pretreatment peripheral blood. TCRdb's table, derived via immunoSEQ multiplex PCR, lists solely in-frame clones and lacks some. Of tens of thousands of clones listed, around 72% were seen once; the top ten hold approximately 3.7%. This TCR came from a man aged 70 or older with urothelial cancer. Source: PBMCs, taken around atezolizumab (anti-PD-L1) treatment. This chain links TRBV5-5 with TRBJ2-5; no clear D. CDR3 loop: CASSFFKVAEETQYF. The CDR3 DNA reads TGTGCCAGCAGCTTTTTTAAAGTGGCAGAAGAGACCCAGTACTTC.